The T cell receptor (beta chain) under discussion was sequenced for a study of regulatory T cells in long-lasting Graves disease. Overall study: The study enrolled newly diagnosed Graves' patients on antithyroid drugs under 3 months.

In the case of this clonotype: The antigen is unknown.

TCR beta libraries were built with iRepertoire HTBI primers and Arm-PCR of CDR3 regions. TCRdb re-called the multiplex PCR reads with MiXCR, one entry per CDR3 protein. The data hold around 450,000 distinct CDR3 sequences, with 15% observed a single time. The V end was cut by 8 bases, the J end by 6 bases, with 14 bases between. This CDR3 spans 13 amino acids. Regarding the study as a whole: Newly diagnosed Graves' patients exceeded persistent ones in TCR diversity. Repertoires from persistent disease leaned toward TRBV28, TRBJ1-2 and TRBJ2-5.

The sample's time point: newly diagnosed GD, antithyroid drugs for less than 3 months. PBMCs provided the RNA from which the TCR library was made. These same records also appear under a second study, on T cells in Graves' hyperthyroidism and ophthalmopathy.

The receptor's source is a woman between 40 and 50 years old with Graves disease. This sample comprised peripheral blood mononuclear cells (PBMCs), obtained at new diagnosis, from a patient treated with antithyroid drugs. The chain uses TRBV12-3 or TRBV12-4 and TRBJ1-5; D may be TRBD1 (6 bases). CDR3 loop: CASGGAGSQPQHF. The CDR3 DNA follows: TGTGCCAGCGGGGGGGCGGGCAGTCAGCCCCAGCATTTT.